This entry lists 25 T cell receptor beta chains sequenced from one sample in a study of radiation and T cells in renal cell carcinoma. Treatment noted: treatment-naive control, cytoreductive nephrectomy. Clones were read by immunoSEQ multiplex PCR, and TCRdb kept only the in-frame ones, dropping some. The sample records just over 15,000 clones, approximately 53% being singletons. The starting material was tumor tissue, obtained from a patient whose treatment was nephrectomy without radiotherapy. The source is a man aged 50-59 years with renal cell carcinoma.

This clone is classed as medium-sized. The chain has TRBV6-5 and TRBJ2-7; 9 nucleotides match TRBD1. The CDR3 extends over 15 amino acids. The V gene's germline CDR1 is MNHEY and CDR2 SVGAGI. The trim removed 5 bases at V and 6 bases at J, leaving 11 bases unmatched. The CDR3 nucleotides read TGTGCCAGCAGTACCTCCGGGACAGGGAATGTCGAGCAGTACTTC. It specifies CASSTSGTGNVEQYF.

The chain employs TRBV7-9 and TRBJ2-5; D gene unclear. Trimming cost V 1 base and J 5 bases, with 8 bases left between them. CDR1 and CDR2 (germline): SEHNR, FQNEAQ (reference sequence). The CDR3 length is 13 residues. The CDR3 DNA reads as TGTGCCAGCAGCTTAGATTTGGGGGAGACCCAGTACTTC. It specifies CASSLDLGETQYF.

A few counts support this clone. This rearrangement joins TRBV18 to TRBJ2-7, with D maybe TRBD2 (5 bases). CDR1 and CDR2 from the germline V gene are KGHSH and LQKENI. The CDR3 runs to 15 residues. V was cut by 6 bases and J by 3 bases, with 18 bases left in between. Here the CDR3 reads CASSHTGGLYYEQYF. The DNA of the CDR3 is TGTGCCAGCTCTCACACCGGAGGACTTTACTACGAGCAGTACTTC.

The rearrangement uses TRBV5-4 and TRBJ1-3; a possible D gene is TRBD1 (6 bases). CDR3 length: 16 residues. The germline gives CDR1 SGHNT, CDR2 YYREEE (reference sequence). V lost 0 bases to trimming and J lost 6 bases, with 16 bases between them. The CDR3 DNA follows: TGTGCCAGCAGCTTGGATCCCAGCGGGGGCCTAAACACCATATATTTT. Translation gives CASSLDPSGGLNTIYF.

This chain uses TRBV7-2 with TRBJ2-1, with a weak D call TRBD1 (6 bases). The CDR3 is made up of 14 amino acids. V was clipped by 5 bases and J by 0 bases, with 8 bases between them. Germline V gene lookup returns CDR1 SGHTA and CDR2 FQGNSA. CDR3 loop: CASSQGSSYNEQFF. The CDR3 DNA sequence: TGTGCCAGCAGCCAGGGGAGCTCCTACAATGAGCAGTTCTTC.

This clone has a handful of counts. The chain uses TRBV30 and TRBJ1-1; D is unclear. CDR1 is GTSNPN and CDR2 is SVGIG in the germline V gene (reference sequence). The CDR3 is 10 residues long. V lost 8 bases to trimming and J lost 8 bases, with 12 bases between them. CDR3 sequence reads: CAGGRIEAFF. As DNA, the CDR3 is TGTGCCGGAGGAAGGATCGAAGCTTTCTTT.

This clone was counted a few times. The chain has TRBV10-2 and TRBJ1-1; D remains ambiguous. Germline V gene data show CDR1 as WSHSY and CDR2 as SAAADI. This CDR3 spans 13 amino acids. V lost 6 bases to trimming and J lost 4 bases, with 12 bases between them. CDR3 coding DNA: TGCGCCAGCAGCGACACTCTGACCACTGAAGCTTTCTTT. Protein: CASSDTLTTEAFF.

This clone was picked up many times. J is TRBJ2-7 and V is TRBV6-6; no definite D call. V was cut by 5 bases and J by 9 bases, with 17 bases left in between. Germline assignment: CDR1 MNHNY and CDR2 SVGAGI (reference sequence). CDR3 length equals 13 residues. DNA of the CDR3: TGTGCCAGCAGTACACGGGCAGCCGGGTGGCAGTACTTC. Protein product: CASSTRAAGWQYF.

The chain combines TRBV9 with TRBJ2-7; the match to TRBD2 covers 9 bases. CDR1 and CDR2 (germline): SGDLS, YYNGEE. The V gene end was trimmed by 4 bases and the J gene end by 0 bases; junction bases not matched to a gene: 8. CDR3 length: 16 residues. This CDR3 is CASSSSIAGASYEQYF. The DNA of the CDR3 is TGTGCCAGCAGCTCCTCTATAGCGGGAGCCTCCTACGAGCAGTACTTC.

The chain has TRBV2 and TRBJ2-2, with 7 bases aligning to TRBD2. Trimming removed 3 bases from V and 4 bases from J; junction bases left unmatched: 8. The CDR3 consists of 16 residues. Germline assignment: CDR1 SNHLY and CDR2 FYNNEI. In DNA, the CDR3 is TGTGCCAGCAGTGACGGCGGGGGAGGTGTCACCGGGGAGCTGTTTTTT. This sequence encodes CASSDGGGGVTGELFF. Full variable domain (rest looked up from reference TRBV2 and TRBJ2-2): EPEVTQTPSHQVTQMGQEVILRCVPISNHLYFYWYRQILGQKVEFLVSFYNNEISEKSEIFDDQFSVERPDGSNFTLKIRSTKLEDSAMYFCASSDGGGGVTGELFFGEGSRLTVL.

The V and J genes are TRBV6-1 and TRBJ1-5, with a tentative D call TRBD1 (5 bases). V was cut by 0 bases and J by 0 bases, with 12 bases left in between. Germline lookup yields CDR1 MNHNS and CDR2 SASEGT. The CDR3 is made up of 17 amino acids. CDR3 coding DNA: TGTGCCAGCAGTGAAGCGACCGGGGGTTATAGCAATCAGCCCCAGCATTTT. Its translation: CASSEATGGYSNQPQHF.

This clone was detected ten times or more. Mismatch with germline at one junction end may stem from a read error. The V and J genes are TRBV6-1 and TRBJ2-2; the D call may be TRBD1 or TRBD2 (6 bases each). The CDR3 loop spans 17 amino acids. Germline-derived CDR1 and CDR2 are MNHNS and SASEGT. CDR3 DNA sequence: TGTGCCATCAGTGACCGAGGGAAACAGGGAGGAACCGGGGAGCTGTTTTTT. Protein sequence: CAISDRGKQGGTGELFF.

This sequence joins TRBV6-5 and TRBJ1-5, with a tentative D call TRBD1 (6 bases). Germline CDR1 and CDR2: MNHEY and SVGAGI. The CDR3 runs 14 residues. The germline V and J ends were trimmed by 10 bases and 4 bases, with 17 bases remaining between them. In DNA form, the CDR3 reads TGTGCCACCCTCCCCGGACAGTATAATCAGCCCCAGCATTTT. As protein: CATLPGQYNQPQHF.

This chain connects TRBV30 to TRBJ2-2, with D possibly being TRBD1 (5 bases). The CDR3 is 11 amino acids. Germline CDR1 reads GTSNPN; CDR2 reads SVGIG (reference sequence). Deletions cut 5 bases from V and 5 bases from J, with 6 bases between. The CDR3 here is CAWAGTGELFF. The CDR3 nucleotides are TGTGCCTGGGCAGGGACCGGGGAGCTGTTTTTT.

V gene TRBV6-1 combines with J gene TRBJ1-1; TRBD1 aligns across 8 bases. This CDR3 region has 15 residues. J lost 3 bases, V lost 7 bases, and 10 bases had no gene match. Germline loops: CDR1 MNHNS, CDR2 SASEGT. The CDR3 DNA is TGTGCCAGCACAAGAGGACAGGGAAAGGACACTGAAGCTTTCTTT. This translates into CASTRGQGKDTEAFF.

The chain is built from TRBV19 and TRBJ2-1, with unresolved D. The CDR3 sequence is 15 residues long. CDR1 and CDR2 (germline): LNHDA, SQIVND (reference sequence). V dropped 7 bases and J dropped 0 bases, with 13 bases sitting between them. CDR3 region: CASTGRFSSYNEQFF. In nucleotides, the CDR3 is TGTGCCAGTACGGGTAGATTCTCCTCCTACAATGAGCAGTTCTTC.

A single count supports this clone. The CDR3: CASSLVRGPTEAFF. Written as DNA, the CDR3 is TGTGCCAGCAGCTTAGTAAGGGGTCCCACTGAAGCTTTCTTT. This sequence joins TRBV11-1 and TRBJ1-1, with D perhaps TRBD1 (5 bases). V lost 1 base and J lost 4, with 10 bases in between. The CDR3 length is 14 residues. In germline, CDR1 is SGHAT, CDR2 FQDESV (reference sequence).

The chain links TRBV5-4 to TRBJ2-3; 9 bases align to TRBD2. Germline CDR1 SGHNT, CDR2 YYREEE (reference sequence). This CDR3 has 20 amino acids. Trimming removed 3 bases from V and 1 base from J; junction bases left unmatched: 18. Here the CDR3 reads CASSWAVTSGWTRRTDTQYF. CDR3 nucleotide sequence: TGTGCCAGCAGCTGGGCGGTTACTAGCGGGTGGACCCGGCGCACAGATACGCAGTATTTT.

The CDR3 sequence is CASSQDKQGLVYGYTF. CDR3 coding DNA: TGTGCCAGCAGCCAAGATAAGCAAGGTTTAGTCTATGGCTACACCTTC. The gene calls are TRBV14 and TRBJ1-2; D uncertain. This CDR3 is built from 16 residues. V was shortened by 0 bases and J by 4 bases, with 15 bases between the two germline ends. The germline gives CDR1 SGHDN, CDR2 FVKESK.

The V call is TRBV14, the J call TRBJ1-4; D perhaps matches TRBD1 (6 bases). The germline CDR1 and CDR2 sequences are SGHDN and FVKESK. V shed 0 bases and J shed 8 bases, with 13 bases lying between them. The CDR3 runs to 15 residues. CDR3 sequence reads: CASSQDGQSREKLFF. CDR3 in DNA: TGTGCCAGCAGCCAAGACGGACAGTCTCGGGAAAAACTGTTTTTT.

The chain uses TRBV7-8 and TRBJ1-6; TRBD1 is a possible D gene (5 bases). Germline CDR1 and CDR2: SGHVS and FQNEAQ. V lost 6 bases, J lost 0 bases, and 12 bases lay in between. The CDR3 length is 16 residues. The CDR3 nucleotides are TGTGCCAGCAGGGGAAGGGGCACCTCCTATAATTCACCCCTCCACTTT. It is translated as CASRGRGTSYNSPLHF.

In its sample, this clone ranks as medium-sized. V usage is TRBV7-9 and J usage is TRBJ2-2, with TRBD2 identical over 7 bases. The CDR3 is 16 amino acids. V trimming: 5 bases; J trimming: 7 bases; junction bases outside the gene matches: 13. Germline V lookup: CDR1 SEHNR, CDR2 FQNEAQ (reference sequence). The DNA for the CDR3 is TGTGCCAGCAGCCCCCCGGCGGGAGAGTCACACGGGGAGCTGTTTTTT. Its translation is CASSPPAGESHGELFF.

The chain is built from TRBV5-1 and TRBJ2-2, with unresolved D. The CDR3 spans 15 residues. Germline V CDR1 and CDR2: SGHRS, YFSETQ. V was clipped by 4 bases and J by 5 bases, with 15 bases between them. The CDR3 sequence: CASSGPAGSTGELFF. The CDR3 DNA is TGCGCCAGCAGCGGCCCGGCTGGTTCAACCGGGGAGCTGTTTTTT. The variable domain in full, with the rest retrieved from reference TRBV5-1 and TRBJ2-2, is KAGVTQTPRYLIKTRGQQVTLSCSPISGHRSVSWYQQTPGQGLQFLFEYFSETQRNKGNFPGRFSGRQFSNSRSEMNVSTLELGDSALYLCASSGPAGSTGELFFGEGSRLTVL.

This clone is termed medium-sized. The chain recombines TRBV6-6 with TRBJ1-1, with D unclear. With 3 bases removed from V and 0 bases from J, the gap between germline ends came to 14 bases. The CDR3 extends over 16 amino acids. Germline loops: CDR1 MNHNY, CDR2 SVGAGI (reference sequence). For the CDR3, the DNA is TGTGCCAGCAGTTATTTGGGAGTTTTGGTGAACACTGAAGCTTTCTTT. The encoded protein is CASSYLGVLVNTEAFF.

This chain connects TRBV5-1 to TRBJ2-1; D tentatively fits TRBD1 or TRBD2 (5 bases each). V was clipped by 2 bases and J by 0 bases, with 9 bases between them. The length of the CDR3 is 15 residues. CDR1 and CDR2 from the germline V gene are SGHRS and YFSETQ. CDR3 sequence: CASSFEGSSYNEQFF. The CDR3 bases are TGCGCCAGCAGCTTCGAGGGGAGCTCCTACAATGAGCAGTTCTTC.